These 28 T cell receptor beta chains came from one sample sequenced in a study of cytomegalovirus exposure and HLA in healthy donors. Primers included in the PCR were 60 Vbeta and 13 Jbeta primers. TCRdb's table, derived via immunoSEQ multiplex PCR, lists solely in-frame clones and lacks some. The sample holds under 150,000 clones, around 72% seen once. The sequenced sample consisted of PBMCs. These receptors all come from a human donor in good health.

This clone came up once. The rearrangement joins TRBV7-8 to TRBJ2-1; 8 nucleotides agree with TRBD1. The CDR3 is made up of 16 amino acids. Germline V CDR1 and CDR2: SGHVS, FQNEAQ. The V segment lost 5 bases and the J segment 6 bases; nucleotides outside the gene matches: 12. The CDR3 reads CASSPWGTGVGNEQFF. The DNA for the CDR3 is TGTGCCAGCAGCCCATGGGGGACAGGTGTAGGCAATGAGCAGTTCTTC.

CDR3 sequence reads: CASSREDGQETQYF. The CDR3 DNA is TGTGCCAGCAGCAGGGAGGATGGGCAAGAGACCCAGTACTTC. The V and J genes are TRBV9 and TRBJ2-5, with D possibly TRBD2 on 6 matching bases. The germline CDR1 and CDR2 sequences are SGDLS and YYNGEE. The CDR3 is 14 residues long. Trimming shortened V by 4 bases and J by 2 bases, and 12 bases separated the two germline ends.

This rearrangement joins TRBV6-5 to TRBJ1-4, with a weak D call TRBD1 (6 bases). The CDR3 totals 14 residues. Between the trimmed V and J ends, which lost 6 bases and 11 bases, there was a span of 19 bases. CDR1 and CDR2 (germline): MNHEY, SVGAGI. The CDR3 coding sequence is TGTGCCAGCAGGACCCGGGGGGCGGTGGGGAAACTGTTTTTT. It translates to CASRTRGAVGKLFF.

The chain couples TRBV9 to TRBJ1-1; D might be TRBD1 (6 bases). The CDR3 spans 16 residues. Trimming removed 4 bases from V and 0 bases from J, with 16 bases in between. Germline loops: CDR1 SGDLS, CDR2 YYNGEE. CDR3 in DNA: TGTGCCAGCAGCCTAAACCAGGGGCCGCTGAACACTGAAGCTTTCTTT. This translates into CASSLNQGPLNTEAFF.

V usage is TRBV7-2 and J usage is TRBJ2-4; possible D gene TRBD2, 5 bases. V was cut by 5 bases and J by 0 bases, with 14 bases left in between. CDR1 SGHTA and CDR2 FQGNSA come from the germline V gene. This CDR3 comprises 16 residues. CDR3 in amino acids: CASSTRETLAKNIQYF. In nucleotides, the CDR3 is TGTGCCAGCAGCACCCGGGAAACACTAGCCAAAAACATTCAGTACTTC.

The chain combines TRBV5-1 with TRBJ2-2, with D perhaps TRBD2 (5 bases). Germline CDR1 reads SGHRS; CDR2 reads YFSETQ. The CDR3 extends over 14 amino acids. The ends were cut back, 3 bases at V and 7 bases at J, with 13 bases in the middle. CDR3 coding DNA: TGCGCCAGCAGCTCGGGGATCCAGAGCGGGGAGCTGTTTTTT. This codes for CASSSGIQSGELFF.

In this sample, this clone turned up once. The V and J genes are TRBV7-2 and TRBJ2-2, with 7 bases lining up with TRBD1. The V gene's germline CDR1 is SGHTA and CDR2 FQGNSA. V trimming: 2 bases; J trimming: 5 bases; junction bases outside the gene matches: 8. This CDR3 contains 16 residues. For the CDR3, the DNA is TGTGCCAGCAGCTTATACCGGCCAGGGGGTACCGGGGAGCTGTTTTTT. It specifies CASSLYRPGGTGELFF.

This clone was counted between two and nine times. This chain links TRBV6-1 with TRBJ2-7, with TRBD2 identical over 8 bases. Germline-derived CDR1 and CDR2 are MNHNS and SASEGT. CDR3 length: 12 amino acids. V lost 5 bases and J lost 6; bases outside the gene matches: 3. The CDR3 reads CASSLAGTEQYF. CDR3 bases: TGTGCCAGCAGTTTAGCGGGGACCGAGCAGTACTTC.

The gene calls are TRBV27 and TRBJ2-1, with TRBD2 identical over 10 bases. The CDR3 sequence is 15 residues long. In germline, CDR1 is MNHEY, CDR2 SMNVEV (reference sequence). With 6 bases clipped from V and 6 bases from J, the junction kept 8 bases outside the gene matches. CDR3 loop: CASSPGTSEANEQFF. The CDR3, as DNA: TGTGCCAGCAGCCCCGGGACTAGCGAGGCCAATGAGCAGTTCTTC.

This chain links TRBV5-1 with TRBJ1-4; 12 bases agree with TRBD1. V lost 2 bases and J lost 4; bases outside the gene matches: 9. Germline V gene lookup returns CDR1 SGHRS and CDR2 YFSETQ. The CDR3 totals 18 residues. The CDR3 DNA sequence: TGCGCCAGCAGCTTCTTACCGGGACAGGGGGCTTTTAATGAAAAACTGTTTTTT. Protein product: CASSFLPGQGAFNEKLFF.

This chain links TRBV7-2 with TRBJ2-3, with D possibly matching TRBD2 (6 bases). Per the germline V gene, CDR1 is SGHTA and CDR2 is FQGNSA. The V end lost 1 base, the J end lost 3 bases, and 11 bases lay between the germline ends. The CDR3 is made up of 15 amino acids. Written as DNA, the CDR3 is TGTGCCAGCAGCTTAGACGGGAGTTGGACAGATACGCAGTATTTT. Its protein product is CASSLDGSWTDTQYF.

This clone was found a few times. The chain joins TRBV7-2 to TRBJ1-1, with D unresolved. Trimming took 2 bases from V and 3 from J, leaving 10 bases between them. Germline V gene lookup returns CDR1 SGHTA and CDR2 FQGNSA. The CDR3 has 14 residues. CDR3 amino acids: CASSLRAGYTEAFF. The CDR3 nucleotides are TGTGCCAGCAGCTTACGGGCGGGGTACACTGAAGCTTTCTTT.

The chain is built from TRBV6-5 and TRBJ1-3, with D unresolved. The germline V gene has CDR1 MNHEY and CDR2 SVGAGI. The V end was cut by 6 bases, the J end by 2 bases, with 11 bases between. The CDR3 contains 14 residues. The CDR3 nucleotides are TGTGCCAGCAGAGGACTGCTCACTGGAAACACCATATATTTT. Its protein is CASRGLLTGNTIYF.

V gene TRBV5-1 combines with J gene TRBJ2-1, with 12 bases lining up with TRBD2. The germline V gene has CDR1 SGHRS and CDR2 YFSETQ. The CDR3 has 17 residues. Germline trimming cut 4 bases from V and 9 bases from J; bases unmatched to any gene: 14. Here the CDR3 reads CASSSGLAGRIQGEQFF. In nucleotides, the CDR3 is TGCGCCAGCAGCAGTGGACTAGCGGGAAGGATTCAGGGTGAGCAGTTCTTC.

The CDR3 DNA reads as TGTGCCAGCAGCCCTCCCACAGATACGCAGTATTTT. Its translation: CASSPPTDTQYF. The chain recombines TRBV7-2 with TRBJ2-3; D is unresolved. The CDR3 is 12 amino acids. The germline V and J ends were trimmed by 5 bases and 2 bases, with 5 bases remaining between them. Germline V gives CDR1 SGHTA, CDR2 FQGNSA.

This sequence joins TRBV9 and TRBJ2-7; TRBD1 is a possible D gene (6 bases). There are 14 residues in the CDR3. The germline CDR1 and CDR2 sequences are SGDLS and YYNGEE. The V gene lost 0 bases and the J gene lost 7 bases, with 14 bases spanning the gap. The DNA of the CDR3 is TGTGCCAGCAGCGTAGGGACAGATACAGGGGAGCAGTACTTC. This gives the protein CASSVGTDTGEQYF.

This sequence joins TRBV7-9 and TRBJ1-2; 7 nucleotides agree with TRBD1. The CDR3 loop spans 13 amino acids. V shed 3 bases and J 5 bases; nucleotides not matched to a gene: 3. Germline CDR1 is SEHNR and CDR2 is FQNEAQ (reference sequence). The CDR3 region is CASSFPGQYGYTF. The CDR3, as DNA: TGTGCCAGCAGCTTCCCGGGACAGTATGGCTACACCTTC.

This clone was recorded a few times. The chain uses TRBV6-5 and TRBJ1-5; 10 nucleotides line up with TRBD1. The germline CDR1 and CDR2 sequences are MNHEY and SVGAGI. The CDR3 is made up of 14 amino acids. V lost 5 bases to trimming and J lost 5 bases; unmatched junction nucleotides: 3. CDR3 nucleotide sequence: TGTGCCAGCAGTCGACAGGGGGCGGATCAGCCCCAGCATTTT. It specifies CASSRQGADQPQHF.

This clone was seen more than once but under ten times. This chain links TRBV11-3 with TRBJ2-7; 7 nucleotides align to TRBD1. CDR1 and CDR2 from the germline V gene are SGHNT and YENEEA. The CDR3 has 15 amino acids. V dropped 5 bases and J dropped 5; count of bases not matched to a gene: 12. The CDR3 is CASSPGWDSHDEQYF. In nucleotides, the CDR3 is TGTGCCAGCAGCCCAGGGTGGGACAGCCACGACGAGCAGTACTTC.

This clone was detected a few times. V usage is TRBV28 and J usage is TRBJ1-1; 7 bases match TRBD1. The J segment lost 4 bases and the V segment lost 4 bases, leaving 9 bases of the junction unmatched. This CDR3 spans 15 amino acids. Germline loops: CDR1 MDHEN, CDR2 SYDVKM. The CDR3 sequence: CASSSRGGMGTEAFF. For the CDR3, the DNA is TGTGCCAGCAGTTCCAGAGGGGGCATGGGCACTGAAGCTTTCTTT.

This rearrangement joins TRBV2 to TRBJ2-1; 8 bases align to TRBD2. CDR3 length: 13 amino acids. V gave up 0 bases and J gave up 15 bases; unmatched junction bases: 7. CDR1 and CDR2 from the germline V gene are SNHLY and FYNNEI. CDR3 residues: CASSEASRTSLFF. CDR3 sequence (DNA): TGTGCCAGCAGTGAAGCGTCCAGGACTAGCTTGTTCTTC.

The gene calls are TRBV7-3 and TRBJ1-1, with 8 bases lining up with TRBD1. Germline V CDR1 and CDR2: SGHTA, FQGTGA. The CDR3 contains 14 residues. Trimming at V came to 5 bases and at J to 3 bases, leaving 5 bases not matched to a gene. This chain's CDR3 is CASSPAGGYTEAFF. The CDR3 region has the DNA TGTGCCAGCAGCCCTGCAGGGGGCTACACTGAAGCTTTCTTT.

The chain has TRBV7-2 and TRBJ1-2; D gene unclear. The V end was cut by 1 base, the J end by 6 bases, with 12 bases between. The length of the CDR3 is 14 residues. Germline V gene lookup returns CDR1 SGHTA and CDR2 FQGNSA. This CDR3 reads CASSLGQRTDGYTF. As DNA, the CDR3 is TGTGCCAGCAGCTTAGGGCAGCGAACCGATGGCTACACCTTC.

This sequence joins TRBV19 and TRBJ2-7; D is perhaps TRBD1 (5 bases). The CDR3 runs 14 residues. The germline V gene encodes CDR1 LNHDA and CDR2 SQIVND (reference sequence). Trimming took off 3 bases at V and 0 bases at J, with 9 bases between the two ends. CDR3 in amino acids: CASSMRGHSYEQYF. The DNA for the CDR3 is TGTGCCAGTAGTATGCGAGGACACTCCTACGAGCAGTACTTC.

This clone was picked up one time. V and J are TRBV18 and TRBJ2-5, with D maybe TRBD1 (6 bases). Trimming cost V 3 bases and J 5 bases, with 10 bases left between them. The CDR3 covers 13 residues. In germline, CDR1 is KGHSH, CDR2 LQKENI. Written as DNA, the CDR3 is TGTGCCAGCTCACCGCTGGGGGCGGAGACCCAGTACTTC. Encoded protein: CASSPLGAETQYF.

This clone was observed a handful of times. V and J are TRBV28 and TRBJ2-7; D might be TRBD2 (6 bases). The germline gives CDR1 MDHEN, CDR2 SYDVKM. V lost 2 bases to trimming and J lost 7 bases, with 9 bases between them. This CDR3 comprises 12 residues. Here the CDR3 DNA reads TGTGCCAGCAGTTTACGGGGGAGTGAGCAGTACTTC. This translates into CASSLRGSEQYF.

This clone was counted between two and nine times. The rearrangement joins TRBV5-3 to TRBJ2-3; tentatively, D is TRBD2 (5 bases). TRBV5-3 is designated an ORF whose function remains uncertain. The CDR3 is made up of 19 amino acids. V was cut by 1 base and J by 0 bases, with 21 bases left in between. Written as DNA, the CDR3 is TGTGCCAGAAGCTTGATATCTGGTCTCGCGGGCACAAGCACAGATACGCAGTATTTT. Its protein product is CARSLISGLAGTSTDTQYF.

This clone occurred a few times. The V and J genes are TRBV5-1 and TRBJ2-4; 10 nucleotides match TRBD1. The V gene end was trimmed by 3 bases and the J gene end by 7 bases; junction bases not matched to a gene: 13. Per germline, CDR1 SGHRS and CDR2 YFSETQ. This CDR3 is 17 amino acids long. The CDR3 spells CASSWTGGSGSGNIQYF. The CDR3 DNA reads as TGCGCCAGCAGCTGGACAGGGGGGAGTGGGTCTGGCAACATTCAGTACTTC.